This TCR beta chain was sequenced for a study of blood T cell repertoires in COVID-19. Germline CDR1 reads SGHRS; CDR2 reads YFSETQ. The length of the CDR3 is 15 residues. Deletions cut 0 bases from V and 1 base from J, with 9 bases between. The protocol was immunoSEQ multiplex PCR, while the TCRdb copy is restricted to in-frame clones and leaves out a portion. The table lists about 170,000 clones, approximately 80% of them singletons, with around 15% in the top ten. The specimen was PBMCs or T cells enriched from blood (not recorded which). The chain uses TRBV5-1 and TRBJ2-3, with no clear D. This TCR derives from a man between 45 and 60 years old who had recovered from COVID-19. CDR3 region: CASSLGSRGTDTQYF. The CDR3 DNA follows: TGCGCCAGCAGCTTGGGAAGCCGCGGCACAGATACGCAGTATTTT.